Here is one T cell receptor (beta chain) with its context. The entry originates in a study of blood T cell repertoires in COVID-19. Background on the study: COVID-19 samples collected from the United States, Italy and Spain covered acute and convalescent phases. The cDNA or gDNA used as material had been derived from T cells, B-cell-depleted T cells, or PBMCs.

This CDR3 comprises 13 residues. The V gene's germline CDR1 is SEHNR and CDR2 FQNEAQ (reference sequence). The V end was cut by 5 bases, the J end by 2 bases, with 9 bases between. Per the study methods: Reference gene primer amplification in the assay estimated nucleated cell counts. Profiled with immunoSEQ multiplex PCR; TCRdb holds only in-frame clones, not every one. V, J and clone size reflect that table, while D and trimming were determined from the DNA. The table includes under 150,000 clones, around 83% detected once. Seattle patients were enrolled while actively infected and followed longitudinally.

The sequence was collected from a woman between 55 and 75 years old with COVID-19, enrolled during active disease. This chain uses TRBV7-9 with TRBJ1-2; D unresolved. Sequencing was performed on peripheral blood. CDR3 bases: TGTGCCAGCAGCACTTACTCCAACTATGGCTACACCTTC. As protein: CASSTYSNYGYTF. Full variable domain (rest looked up from reference TRBV7-9 and TRBJ1-2): DTGVSQNPRHKITKRGQNVTFRCDPISEHNRLYWYRQTLGQGPEFLTYFQNEAQLEKSRLLSDRFSAERPKGSFSTLEIQRTEQGDSAMYLCASSTYSNYGYTFGSGTRLTVV.